These 24 T cell receptor beta chains were all obtained from the same sample, sequenced in a study of blood T cell repertoires in COVID-19. Repertoires were generated with immunoSEQ multiplex PCR, while TCRdb's copy carries only in-frame clones and drops some. There are 250,000 to 300,000 clones in the sample; around 78% occur only once, and under 5.5% lies in the top ten. The sample was peripheral blood. The receptors were sampled from a man in his 60s who had recovered from COVID-19.

The rearrangement joins TRBV7-8 to TRBJ2-2; TRBD2 matches 15 bases. The CDR3 loop spans 17 amino acids. V shed 3 bases and J 4 bases; nucleotides not matched to a gene: 3. Germline CDR1 and CDR2: SGHVS and FQNEAQ. The CDR3 coding sequence is TGTGCCAGCAGCTTGGGGACTAGCGGGGGGATCACCGGGGAGCTGTTTTTT. The encoded protein is CASSLGTSGGITGELFF.

The rearrangement links TRBV9 to TRBJ2-2, with 14 bases identical to TRBD2. The CDR3 consists of 17 residues. Germline V gene data show CDR1 as SGDLS and CDR2 as YYNGEE. With 4 bases clipped from V and 7 bases from J, the junction kept 9 bases outside the gene matches. DNA of the CDR3: TGTGCCAGCAGCCCTTGGGCCGGGACTAGCGGGGGCGGGGAGCTGTTTTTT. Translation: CASSPWAGTSGGGELFF.

The J gene is TRBJ1-2, the V gene TRBV7-9; weak D call: TRBD1 (5 bases). Per germline, CDR1 SEHNR and CDR2 FQNEAQ (reference sequence). Trimming shortened V by 4 bases and J by 8 bases, and 14 bases separated the two germline ends. The CDR3 is 13 amino acids. CDR3 bases: TGTGCCAGCAGCTATCAGGGTACTGACGGCTACACCTTC. Residues: CASSYQGTDGYTF.

The chain has TRBV28 and TRBJ1-2, with D perhaps matching TRBD1 (5 bases). Germline CDR1 is MDHEN and CDR2 is SYDVKM. CDR3 size: 16 residues. Trimming took off 7 bases at V and 0 bases at J, with 18 bases between the two ends. In DNA form, the CDR3 reads TGTGCCAGCAACCTCGGCGACAGATTAGCTAACTATGGCTACACCTTC. It codes for CASNLGDRLANYGYTF.

The rearrangement joins TRBV10-1 to TRBJ2-7; 8 bases are shared with TRBD2. The CDR3 contains 16 residues. Per germline, CDR1 WNHNN and CDR2 SYGVQD (reference sequence). V shed 8 bases and J 6 bases; nucleotides not matched to a gene: 18. The CDR3 coding sequence is TGCGCCAGCGTTAATCCGGTGGGACTAGTCACGAGCGAGCAGTACTTC. Protein: CASVNPVGLVTSEQYF.

This clone turned up a few times. This chain connects TRBV18 to TRBJ2-2; possible D gene TRBD1, 6 bases. The V gene lost 0 bases and the J gene lost 0 bases, with 8 bases spanning the gap. CDR3 size: 16 residues. The germline CDR1 and CDR2 sequences are KGHSH and LQKENI. CDR3 in DNA: TGTGCCAGCTCACCACCGCAGGGGCCGAACACCGGGGAGCTGTTTTTT. Translating gives CASSPPQGPNTGELFF.

This chain joins TRBV2 and TRBJ2-2; D ambiguous. Per the germline V gene, CDR1 is SNHLY and CDR2 is FYNNEI. CDR3 size: 15 residues. V lost 4 bases and J lost 1, with 10 bases in between. CDR3 loop: CASSAERGNTGELFF. The CDR3 bases are TGTGCCAGCAGTGCTGAGCGTGGGAACACCGGGGAGCTGTTTTTT.

This clone was recorded a few times. This sequence joins TRBV7-9 and TRBJ2-7, with TRBD2 matching 15 bases. This CDR3 contains 15 residues. The V gene end was trimmed by 5 bases and the J gene end by 2 bases; junction bases not matched to a gene: 1. Germline V lookup: CDR1 SEHNR, CDR2 FQNEAQ (reference sequence). CDR3 loop: CASSRTSGGAYEQYF. CDR3 nucleotides: TGTGCCAGCAGCCGGACTAGCGGGGGGGCCTACGAGCAGTACTTC. Variable domain in full (rest from reference TRBV7-9 and TRBJ2-7): DTGVSQNPRHKITKRGQNVTFRCDPISEHNRLYWYRQTLGQGPEFLTYFQNEAQLEKSRLLSDRFSAERPKGSFSTLEIQRTEQGDSAMYLCASSRTSGGAYEQYFGPGTRLTVT.

The V and J genes are TRBV10-3 and TRBJ2-1; 9 positions match TRBD2. This CDR3 has 14 residues. J lost 5 bases, V lost 4 bases, and 3 bases had no gene match. CDR1 is ENHRY and CDR2 is SYGVKD in the germline V gene. In nucleotides, the CDR3 is TGTGCCATCAGTGCCCAGCGGGAGGACAATGAGCAGTTCTTC. Residues: CAISAQREDNEQFF.

This chain uses TRBV23-1 with TRBJ2-3; perhaps TRBD2 as D (7 bases). TRBV23-1 is marked as an open reading frame, function uncertain. V lost 10 bases to trimming and J lost 2 bases, with 22 bases between them. The CDR3 sequence is 16 residues long. In DNA form, the CDR3 reads TGCGCCAACACGGTAGGGGAAGGGGGGGTCACAGATACGCAGTATTTT. Its protein product is CANTVGEGGVTDTQYF.

The rearrangement uses TRBV18 and TRBJ2-7; D not resolved. The CDR3 sequence is 13 residues long. The V gene lost 3 bases and the J gene lost 5 bases, with 11 bases spanning the gap. CDR1 and CDR2 from the germline V gene are KGHSH and LQKENI. The CDR3 is CASSPHSGDEQYF. DNA of the CDR3: TGTGCCAGCTCACCGCACTCAGGCGACGAGCAGTACTTC.

The chain carries TRBV11-2 and TRBJ1-6, with unresolved D. The CDR3 sequence is 15 residues long. Germline V lookup: CDR1 SGHAT, CDR2 FQNNGV. Trimming cost V 3 bases and J 8 bases, with 14 bases left between them. Here the CDR3 DNA reads TGTGCCAGCAGCTTGATTGAGGTCACATATTCACCCCTCCACTTT. The encoded protein is CASSLIEVTYSPLHF. Filled out from reference TRBV11-2 and TRBJ1-6, the complete variable domain reads EAGVAQSPRYKIIEKRQSVAFWCNPISGHATLYWYQQILGQGPKLLIQFQNNGVVDDSQLPKDRFSAERLKGVDSTLKIQPAKLEDSAVYLCASSLIEVTYSPLHFGNGTRLTVT.

This chain joins TRBV3-1 (or the pseudogene TRBV3-2) and TRBJ2-7, with 7 bases lining up with TRBD1. CDR1 LGHDT and CDR2 YNNKEL come from the germline V gene (reference sequence). The CDR3 spans 14 residues. J lost 2 bases, V lost 8 bases, and 9 bases had no gene match. Here the CDR3 DNA reads TGTGCCAGCGCAGGGGGTAGTATCACCTACGAGCAGTACTTC. Its protein is CASAGGSITYEQYF.

The CDR3, as DNA: TGCGCCAGCATTAGAACGCGGGAGAGAACAGATACGCAGTATTTT. Its translation: CASIRTRERTDTQYF. The chain links TRBV10-2 to TRBJ2-3, with TRBD2 matching 7 bases. Germline CDR1 reads WSHSY; CDR2 reads SAAADI. The CDR3 has 15 amino acids. V lost 7 bases to trimming and J lost 3 bases; unmatched junction nucleotides: 10.

The chain links TRBV6-1 to TRBJ2-5; TRBD2 matches 8 bases. This CDR3 comprises 16 residues. V lost 3 bases and J lost 1; bases outside the gene matches: 7. CDR1 is MNHNS, CDR2 SASEGT, per germline. CDR3 coding DNA: TGTGCCAGCAGTGATCCCCTAGCGGGCCTCCAAGAGACCCAGTACTTC. It translates to CASSDPLAGLQETQYF.

The CDR3 spells CASSIPGQGVYEQYF. As DNA, the CDR3 is TGTGCCAGTAGTATACCGGGACAGGGGGTCTACGAGCAGTACTTC. This chain links TRBV19 with TRBJ2-7, with TRBD1 matching 11 bases. V shed 2 bases and J 3 bases; nucleotides not matched to a gene: 3. Germline CDR1 is LNHDA and CDR2 is SQIVND (reference sequence). The CDR3 is made up of 15 amino acids.

J is TRBJ1-4 and V is TRBV7-2, with D hard to call. Trimming shortened V by 1 base and J by 8 bases, and 11 bases separated the two germline ends. Germline values: CDR1 SGHTA, CDR2 FQGNSA. This CDR3 spans 14 amino acids. The CDR3: CASSLETGREKLFF. In DNA, the CDR3 is TGTGCCAGCAGCTTAGAGACTGGGAGGGAAAAACTGTTTTTT.

Notes on this clone: The same CDR3 arises from other DNA sequences in this sample as well. V is TRBV9 and J is TRBJ2-1, with 9 bases that match TRBD1. This CDR3 is built from 13 residues. V gave up 2 bases and J gave up 7 bases; unmatched junction bases: 1. Germline V lookup: CDR1 SGDLS, CDR2 YYNGEE. The CDR3 sequence: CASSVGQGNEQFF. The CDR3, as DNA: TGTGCCAGCAGCGTCGGACAGGGGAATGAGCAGTTCTTC. Full variable domain (missing parts from reference TRBV9 and TRBJ2-1): DSGVTQTPKHLITATGQRVTLRCSPRSGDLSVYWYQQSLDQGLQFLIQYYNGEERAKGNILERFSAQQFPDLHSELNLSSLELGDSALYFCASSVGQGNEQFFGPGTRLTVL.

The V gene is TRBV2, the J gene TRBJ2-1, with 8 bases identical to TRBD2. Germline assignment: CDR1 SNHLY and CDR2 FYNNEI. V shed 7 bases and J 1 base; nucleotides not matched to a gene: 6. The CDR3 contains 15 residues. In DNA form, the CDR3 reads TGTGCCAGCATGCTGGCGGGAGGATCCTACAATGAGCAGTTCTTC. This encodes CASMLAGGSYNEQFF.

The chain is built from TRBV5-1 and TRBJ2-3; possibly TRBD1 for D (6 bases). Trimming pared 2 bases from V and 1 base from J, leaving 11 bases between. The CDR3 extends over 15 amino acids. Germline-derived CDR1 and CDR2 are SGHRS and YFSETQ. CDR3 sequence (DNA): TGCGCCAGCAGCTTCGGACAGATTGGCACAGATACGCAGTATTTT. Protein: CASSFGQIGTDTQYF.

The J gene is TRBJ1-1, the V gene TRBV30; D unresolved. CDR3 length: 13 amino acids. V was shortened by 3 bases and J by 0 bases, with 8 bases between the two germline ends. Germline V gives CDR1 GTSNPN, CDR2 SVGIG (reference sequence). CDR3 coding DNA: TGTGCCTGGAGCCGGTCGGTGAACACTGAAGCTTTCTTT. This gives the protein CAWSRSVNTEAFF.

The J gene is TRBJ2-5, the V gene TRBV5-1; TRBD2 matches 10 bases. The length of the CDR3 is 17 residues. Germline V gene data show CDR1 as SGHRS and CDR2 as YFSETQ. The V segment lost 0 bases and the J segment 4 bases; nucleotides outside the gene matches: 9. CDR3 coding DNA: TGCGCCAGCAGCTTGGCTAGCGGGAGTGGAGATGGAGAGACCCAGTACTTC. Translation: CASSLASGSGDGETQYF. The whole variable domain, filled in from reference TRBV5-1 and TRBJ2-5, reads KAGVTQTPRYLIKTRGQQVTLSCSPISGHRSVSWYQQTPGQGLQFLFEYFSETQRNKGNFPGRFSGRQFSNSRSEMNVSTLELGDSALYLCASSLASGSGDGETQYFGPGTRLLVL.

The V call is TRBV2, the J call TRBJ1-6; D call uncertain. V lost 4 bases, J lost 3 bases, and 4 bases lay in between. Germline assignment: CDR1 SNHLY and CDR2 FYNNEI. The CDR3 totals 13 residues. DNA of the CDR3: TGTGCCAGCAGTGCCAGCTATAATTCACCCCTCCACTTT. Protein sequence: CASSASYNSPLHF.

The chain has TRBV5-1 and TRBJ2-1; TRBD2 agrees at 8 bases. This CDR3 comprises 17 residues. CDR1 is SGHRS and CDR2 is YFSETQ in the germline V gene. Trimming removed 0 bases from V and 2 bases from J; junction bases left unmatched: 7. CDR3 amino acids: CASSLGSGAIPYNEQFF. The CDR3 DNA reads TGCGCCAGCAGCTTGGGTAGCGGGGCAATCCCCTACAATGAGCAGTTCTTC.